One and the same sample provided the 7 T cell receptor beta chains below, sequenced in a study of vaccination and CD4 T cells after COVID-19. Sample treatment: approximately 10-day PBMC culture with coronavirus spike peptide pools or control peptides (ViraFEST assay). These receptors' targets are unknown. The Oncomine TCR Beta short-read assay sequenced DNA from cultured CD4+ T cells. TCRdb re-called the PCR reads with MiXCR, one entry per CDR3 protein. The sample includes under 20,000 distinct CDR3 sequences, about three fifths of them seen just once. Sequenced sample: CD4+ T cells from blood, cultured in vitro. These TCRs come from a human donor who had recovered from COVID-19.

V is TRBV27 and J is TRBJ2-2; the D is unclear. V lost 3 bases to trimming and J lost 3 bases, with 2 bases between them. This CDR3 contains 12 residues. Germline CDR1 reads MNHEY; CDR2 reads SMNVEV (reference sequence). In nucleotides, the CDR3 is TGTGCCAGCAGTTTTTACACCGGGGAGCTGTTTTTT. As protein: CASSFYTGELFF.

This chain uses TRBV5-1 with TRBJ2-6; no clear D gene. The CDR3 is made up of 16 amino acids. Trimming stripped 7 bases from V and 4 bases from J, with 18 bases between. Per the germline V gene, CDR1 is SGHRS and CDR2 is YFSETQ. The DNA for the CDR3 is TGCGCCAGCTCCCAACGAGCCGTAGGCGGGGCCAACGTCCTGACTTTC. This encodes CASSQRAVGGANVLTF.

The chain has TRBV6-1 and TRBJ1-5; TRBD1 aligns across 9 bases. Germline trimming cut 6 bases from V and 7 bases from J; bases unmatched to any gene: 7. This CDR3 region has 14 residues. Germline assignment: CDR1 MNHNS and CDR2 SASEGT. The CDR3, as DNA: TGTGCCAGCAGCTCGACAGGGGGGGACCAGCCCCAGCATTTT. It codes for CASSSTGGDQPQHF.

This sequence joins TRBV11-3 and TRBJ2-7; possibly TRBD2 for D (6 bases). Per the germline V gene, CDR1 is SGHNT and CDR2 is YENEEA. This CDR3 contains 14 residues. Trimming pared 1 base from V and 3 bases from J, leaving 10 bases between. The DNA of the CDR3 is TGTGCCAGCAGCTTAGCTGTGCGGGGCTACGAGCAGTACTTC. It is translated as CASSLAVRGYEQYF.

The chain employs TRBV30 and TRBJ1-3; D is ambiguous. The CDR3 has 13 residues. Trimming shortened V by 0 bases and J by 4 bases, and 7 bases separated the two germline ends. CDR1 is GTSNPN, CDR2 SVGIG, per germline (reference sequence). The CDR3 reads CAWSVTGGNTIYF. The CDR3 DNA follows: TGTGCCTGGAGTGTAACTGGCGGAAACACCATATATTTT.

CDR3 sequence (DNA): TGTGCCAGCAGCCTCGGGTCTAGCGGGGTGTACGAGCAGTACTTC. This translates into CASSLGSSGVYEQYF. V gene TRBV11-3 combines with J gene TRBJ2-7; 9 bases align to TRBD2. Germline-derived CDR1 and CDR2 are SGHNT and YENEEA. J was trimmed by 4 bases and V by 5 bases; bases with no gene match: 9. The CDR3 is made up of 15 amino acids.

The chain couples TRBV19 to TRBJ1-1, with D unclear. Trimming removed 3 bases at V and 2 bases at J, with 10 bases between. CDR1 and CDR2 (germline): LNHDA, SQIVND (reference sequence). This CDR3 has 14 residues. CDR3 protein: CASSIQALNTEAFF. CDR3 bases: TGTGCCAGTAGTATCCAGGCCCTAAACACTGAAGCTTTCTTT.